These 25 T cell receptor beta chains were sequenced from one sample in a study of cytomegalovirus exposure and HLA in healthy donors (dated by TCRdb to between 2016 and 2019). Receptor amplification or capture employed the immunoSEQ multiplex PCR assay. The multiplex PCR relied on a mix of 60 forward primers for TCR Vbeta segments and 13 reverse primers for TCR Jbeta segments. TCRdb mirrors the immuneACCESS table, restricted to in-frame sequences. Some clones are absent from its copies; in checked studies, under half trace to an unresolved V gene, and the reason for the others is unknown. This sample is represented by around 140,000 clones; around 84% of them were singletons. About 2.2% of the sample comes from the top ten. The sample consisted of PBMCs. The receptor source for this set is a man in his fifties or sixties in good health and CMV-seronegative.

The genes are TRBV5-1 and TRBJ2-2; a possible D gene is TRBD1 (6 bases). V lost 2 bases and J 2 bases, leaving 16 bases between the germline ends. Germline values: CDR1 SGHRS, CDR2 YFSETQ. The CDR3 runs 17 residues. The CDR3, as DNA: TGCGCCAGCAGCTTCCCCGAGAGGGGGTTTAACACCGGGGAGCTGTTTTTT. It translates to CASSFPERGFNTGELFF.

The chain uses TRBV11-3 and TRBJ2-5; 8 nucleotides agree with TRBD1. This CDR3 is 14 amino acids long. Per germline, CDR1 SGHNT and CDR2 YENEEA. The trim removed 3 bases at V and 3 bases at J, leaving 3 bases unmatched. The CDR3 DNA reads as TGTGCCAGCAGCTTCTCGGACAGGGAAGAGACCCAGTACTTC. This codes for CASSFSDREETQYF. Full variable domain (outside the CDR3, taken from reference TRBV11-3 and TRBJ2-5): EAGVVQSPRYKIIEKKQPVAFWCNPISGHNTLYWYLQNLGQGPELLIRYENEEAVDDSQLPKDRFSAERLKGVDSTLKIQPAELGDSAVYLCASSFSDREETQYFGPGTRLLVL.

The V gene is TRBV10-3, the J gene TRBJ2-7; 10 positions match TRBD1. CDR1 is ENHRY, CDR2 SYGVKD, per germline. Trimming removed 6 bases from V and 6 bases from J; junction bases left unmatched: 14. The CDR3 extends over 16 amino acids. The CDR3 loop reads CAIRQNWDRGWSEQYF. The CDR3 DNA is TGTGCCATCAGGCAGAATTGGGACAGGGGATGGAGCGAGCAGTACTTC.

This chain joins TRBV19 and TRBJ2-5; tentatively, D is TRBD1 (6 bases). Between the trimmed V and J ends, which lost 0 bases and 5 bases, there was a span of 10 bases. The CDR3 has 14 amino acids. In germline, CDR1 is LNHDA, CDR2 SQIVND (reference sequence). The CDR3 DNA sequence: TGTGCCAGTAGTATAGAGCAGGGGCCCGAGACCCAGTACTTC. Its protein is CASSIEQGPETQYF.

The V gene is TRBV11-3, the J gene TRBJ2-7; 8 bases align to TRBD2. The CDR3 contains 16 residues. CDR1 and CDR2 (germline): SGHNT, YENEEA. The J segment lost 4 bases and the V segment lost 4 bases, leaving 12 bases of the junction unmatched. CDR3 DNA: TGTGCCAGCAGCTCTCGACGCGGGGGGCCTCTGTACGAGCAGTACTTC. This sequence encodes CASSSRRGGPLYEQYF.

The CDR3 here is CASSNQGTDTQYF. The CDR3 DNA sequence: TGCGCCAGCAGCAATCAGGGGACAGATACGCAGTATTTT. This sequence joins TRBV5-1 and TRBJ2-3, with D perhaps TRBD1 (6 bases). Looked up from germline, CDR1 is SGHRS and CDR2 is YFSETQ. Trimming removed 4 bases at V and 3 bases at J, with 9 bases between. The CDR3 runs to 13 residues.

This chain uses TRBV5-1 with TRBJ1-4; D is possibly TRBD1 (5 bases). Trimming cost V 0 bases and J 1 base, with 16 bases left between them. The CDR3 sequence is 18 residues long. Germline loops: CDR1 SGHRS, CDR2 YFSETQ. This CDR3 reads CASSLAGRGPKTNEKLFF. The CDR3 DNA reads TGCGCCAGCAGCTTGGCAGGGAGGGGCCCCAAAACTAATGAAAAACTGTTTTTT.

This clone is a singleton in its sample. The V and J genes are TRBV7-9 and TRBJ2-2, with no clear D. This CDR3 contains 15 residues. Germline assignment: CDR1 SEHNR and CDR2 FQNEAQ (reference sequence). Between the trimmed V and J ends, which lost 0 bases and 0 bases, there was a span of 5 bases. The chain's CDR3 is CASSLATPNTGELFF. CDR3 in DNA: TGTGCCAGCAGCTTAGCGACACCGAACACCGGGGAGCTGTTTTTT.

This clone has just a few counts. This sequence joins TRBV6-6 and TRBJ1-5; D unclear. Germline V lookup: CDR1 MNHNY, CDR2 SVGAGI (reference sequence). The CDR3 is 10 residues long. Trimming removed 9 bases at V and 5 bases at J, with 5 bases between. CDR3: CASNDQPQHF. As DNA, the CDR3 is TGTGCCAGTAATGATCAGCCCCAGCATTTT.

V gene TRBV5-1 combines with J gene TRBJ1-5, with D maybe TRBD1 (6 bases). Trimming cost V 0 bases and J 1 base, with 8 bases left between them. The CDR3 is 15 residues long. Germline lookup yields CDR1 SGHRS and CDR2 YFSETQ. The CDR3 nucleotides read TGCGCCAGCAGCTTGGAAGGGACAAGCAATCAGCCCCAGCATTTT. This gives the protein CASSLEGTSNQPQHF.

V is TRBV19 and J is TRBJ1-1, with a possible D match to TRBD1 (5 bases). Germline CDR1 is LNHDA and CDR2 is SQIVND (reference sequence). V gave up 0 bases and J gave up 5 bases, with 16 bases separating them. The CDR3 spans 16 residues. The CDR3 loop reads CASSIDGTPKGTEAFF. CDR3 nucleotides: TGTGCCAGTAGTATAGACGGGACTCCCAAAGGGACTGAAGCTTTCTTT.

This sequence joins TRBV9 and TRBJ2-1, with a tentative D call TRBD2 (5 bases). V was cut by 0 bases and J by 7 bases, with 17 bases left in between. The CDR3 runs 16 residues. CDR1 is SGDLS and CDR2 is YYNGEE in the germline V gene. CDR3 sequence: CASSVDLAGIGNEQFF. The DNA of the CDR3 is TGTGCCAGCAGCGTAGACCTAGCTGGGATAGGAAATGAGCAGTTCTTC.

The chain combines TRBV19 with TRBJ1-1, with 7 bases matching TRBD1. Germline lookup yields CDR1 LNHDA and CDR2 SQIVND (reference sequence). V was pared by 9 bases and J by 0 bases, with 13 bases of the junction left unmatched. The CDR3 covers 16 residues. CDR3 sequence: CASRKYSGTVNTEAFF. The CDR3 nucleotides are TGTGCCAGCCGAAAGTACTCCGGGACAGTGAACACTGAAGCTTTCTTT.

The CDR3 sequence: CASSLGPGVLYEQYF. The CDR3 nucleotides read TGTGCCAGCAGCTTAGGGCCAGGCGTCCTCTACGAGCAGTACTTC. The chain links TRBV27 to TRBJ2-7; D not certain. Germline-derived CDR1 and CDR2 are MNHEY and SMNVEV (reference sequence). The CDR3 consists of 15 residues. V was trimmed by 6 bases and J by 3 bases, leaving 18 bases between them.

The chain carries TRBV7-6 and TRBJ1-4; unclear D gene. Germline CDR1 and CDR2: SGHVS and FNYEAQ. The CDR3 is 14 amino acids. V was trimmed by 5 bases and J by 8 bases, leaving 15 bases between them. The CDR3 reads CASSIGGREEKLFF. The CDR3 nucleotides read TGTGCCAGCAGCATCGGAGGGAGAGAGGAAAAACTGTTTTTT.

The chain couples TRBV5-6 to TRBJ2-7, with D perhaps TRBD2 (6 bases). Germline V lookup: CDR1 SGHDT, CDR2 YYEEEE. Trimming pared 0 bases from V and 1 base from J, leaving 11 bases between. The CDR3 is made up of 15 amino acids. The CDR3 loop is CASSLVGTASYEQYF. The CDR3 region has the DNA TGTGCCAGCAGCTTGGTGGGGACTGCATCCTACGAGCAGTACTTC.

V is TRBV4-1 and J is TRBJ1-2, with 7 bases matching TRBD1. Germline-derived CDR1 and CDR2 are MGHRA and YSYEKL. The CDR3 sequence is 15 residues long. The V segment lost 3 bases and the J segment 3 bases; nucleotides outside the gene matches: 7. CDR3 loop: CASSQRQGSDYGYTF. CDR3 DNA sequence: TGCGCCAGCAGCCAGAGACAGGGCTCCGACTATGGCTACACCTTC.

The chain joins TRBV5-1 to TRBJ1-1; D may be TRBD1 (5 bases). This CDR3 comprises 13 residues. CDR1 and CDR2 (germline): SGHRS, YFSETQ. V shed 4 bases and J shed 5 bases, with 12 bases lying between them. The CDR3 protein is CASSSSGETEAFF. CDR3 DNA: TGCGCCAGCAGCAGCTCGGGGGAAACTGAAGCTTTCTTT.

The chain is built from TRBV4-1 and TRBJ1-5; the D gene is possibly TRBD1 (6 bases). Trimming took 1 base from V and 7 from J, leaving 20 bases between them. The germline CDR1 and CDR2 sequences are MGHRA and YSYEKL. The length of the CDR3 is 17 residues. Here the CDR3 reads CASSQGTLGRGGQPQHF. CDR3 in DNA: TGCGCCAGCAGCCAAGGGACTCTTGGCAGGGGCGGGCAGCCCCAGCATTTT.

The V call is TRBV6-5, the J call TRBJ1-1, with TRBD1 matching 7 bases. J lost 0 bases, V lost 5 bases, and 6 bases had no gene match. Germline loops: CDR1 MNHEY, CDR2 SVGAGI. The CDR3 is 15 amino acids. The CDR3 here is CASSTGDSLNTEAFF. The CDR3 DNA follows: TGTGCCAGCAGTACCGGGGACAGCTTGAACACTGAAGCTTTCTTT.

The chain uses TRBV30 and TRBJ1-6; 9 positions match TRBD1. Germline assignment: CDR1 GTSNPN and CDR2 SVGIG (reference sequence). Germline trimming cut 2 bases from V and 10 bases from J; bases unmatched to any gene: 6. This CDR3 spans 14 amino acids. The CDR3 nucleotides read TGTGCCTGGAGTCAGGACAGGGGAGGCTCACCCCTCCACTTT. Translated: CAWSQDRGGSPLHF. Filled out from reference TRBV30 and TRBJ1-6, the complete variable domain reads SQTIHQWPATLVQPVGSPLSLECTVEGTSNPNLYWYRQAAGRGLQLLFYSVGIGQISSEVPQNLSASRPQDRQFILSSKKLLLSDSGFYLCAWSQDRGGSPLHFGNGTRLTVT.

This clone was seen just once. The genes are TRBV7-9 and TRBJ2-7, with 12 positions matching TRBD1. Looked up from germline, CDR1 is SEHNR and CDR2 is FQNEAQ (reference sequence). Germline trimming cut 2 bases from V and 6 bases from J; bases unmatched to any gene: 8. The CDR3 covers 16 residues. The CDR3 reads CASSLPGQGAIREQYF. Written as DNA, the CDR3 is TGTGCCAGCAGCTTACCGGGACAGGGGGCGATACGCGAGCAGTACTTC.

The chain combines TRBV18 with TRBJ2-5, with D uncertain. The CDR3 is 16 amino acids. Germline loops: CDR1 KGHSH, CDR2 LQKENI. Trimming took off 2 bases at V and 3 bases at J, with 16 bases between the two ends. CDR3 DNA sequence: TGTGCCAGCTCACCAACTCTAGTTGACGGAGAAGAGACCCAGTACTTC. It codes for CASSPTLVDGEETQYF.

In its sample, this clone was seen once. The gene calls are TRBV5-6 and TRBJ1-1; 10 bases fit TRBD1. The CDR3 has 17 amino acids. The germline V gene encodes CDR1 SGHDT and CDR2 YYEEEE. Trimming took 4 bases from V and 4 from J; bases not matched to a gene: 13. DNA of the CDR3: TGTGCCAGCAGCCTCCGGGACAGGGGAATATCGAGCACTGAAGCTTTCTTT. Amino acids: CASSLRDRGISSTEAFF.

This sequence joins TRBV7-3 and TRBJ2-5; TRBD1 aligns across 9 bases. With V trimmed by 5 bases and J by 5 bases, 9 bases remained unmatched. Looked up from germline, CDR1 is SGHTA and CDR2 is FQGTGA. The CDR3 covers 15 residues. CDR3 sequence reads: CASSPTGQGRETQYF. CDR3 bases: TGTGCCAGCAGCCCTACGGGACAGGGTCGCGAGACCCAGTACTTC.